These 15 T cell receptor beta chains were sequenced from one sample in a study of blood T cells in healthy people across ages. Together with a sample-barcoded 5' primer, a J-beta primer mix was included in a second PCR lasting roughly 6 to 12 cycles. TCRdb re-derived calls from the 5' RACE reads in MiXCR, one entry per CDR3 protein. The sample lists roughly 720,000 distinct CDR3 sequences; 40% to 65% were seen once. The sample was blood. These receptors were obtained from an elderly man in good health.

The gene calls are TRBV9 and TRBJ2-5; D may be TRBD2 (5 bases). Germline V gene sequence: CDR1 SGDLS, CDR2 YYNGEE. Trimming shortened V by 0 bases and J by 5 bases, and 14 bases separated the two germline ends. CDR3 length: 15 residues. The CDR3 bases are TGTGCCAGCAGCGTAGGGAGCGGACCGGTGGAGACCCAGTACTTC. Its protein product is CASSVGSGPVETQYF.

This clonotype was recorded many times. The V call is TRBV27, the J call TRBJ2-4, with 8 bases matching TRBD1. The last part of the DNA fits TRBJ2-7 better; the J call may be wrong. This CDR3 has 12 residues. The germline V gene has CDR1 MNHEY and CDR2 SMNVEV (reference sequence). The CDR3 DNA follows: TGTGCCAGCAGTCACGGACAGGGCGAGCAGTACTTC. This encodes CASSHGQGEQYF.

The V call is TRBV11-2, the J call TRBJ2-7; D might be TRBD2 (5 bases). The tail of the sequence fits TRBJ2-5 better, so the J call may be wrong. Germline CDR1 reads SGHAT; CDR2 reads FQNNGV. The CDR3 runs to 13 residues. CDR3 in DNA: TGTGCCAGCAGCTACCCGGGATTCGCGACCCAGTACTTC. Amino acids: CASSYPGFATQYF.

This clonotype was recorded a few times. The chain combines TRBV29-1 with TRBJ1-2, with 7 bases lining up with TRBD1. CDR1 and CDR2 from the germline V gene are SQVTM and ANQGSEA. With 5 bases clipped from V and 0 bases from J, the junction kept 6 bases outside the gene matches. The CDR3 length is 14 residues. CDR3 loop: CSVIDRASNYGYTF. The CDR3 DNA sequence: TGCAGCGTTATCGACAGGGCCTCTAACTATGGCTACACCTTC.

Concerning this clonotype: A much larger clone lies one base from this, so it may be a read error. The rearrangement uses TRBV6-2 or TRBV6-3 and TRBJ2-3, with D perhaps matching TRBD1 (5 bases). Trimming removed 6 bases at V and 14 bases at J, with 30 bases between. The CDR3 covers 16 residues. Per the germline V gene, CDR1 is MNHEY and CDR2 is SVGEGT. The CDR3: CASRGGAQAAHRYAYF. CDR3 bases: TGTGCCAGCAGAGGTGGGGCCCAGGCTGCACACAGATACGCGTATTTT.

V and J are TRBV12-3 or TRBV12-4 and TRBJ2-1; 11 nucleotides line up with TRBD2. Unmatched junction bases numbered 9, after V lost 6 bases and J lost 5 bases. The CDR3 is 16 amino acids. CDR3 sequence: CASSYYPGLADNEQFF. The CDR3 nucleotides read TGTGCCAGCAGCTACTATCCGGGACTAGCGGACAATGAGCAGTTCTTC.

This chain connects TRBV6-6 to TRBJ1-2, with D maybe TRBD1 (5 bases). Trimming took 7 bases from V and 7 from J, leaving 16 bases between them. Germline V lookup: CDR1 MNHNY, CDR2 SVGAGI (reference sequence). The CDR3 contains 13 residues. As DNA, the CDR3 is TGTGCCAGCACCCAGACCTCGGGGGGTGGCTACACCTTC. This codes for CASTQTSGGGYTF.

The gene calls are TRBV7-2 and TRBJ2-7, with D perhaps assigned TRBD1 or TRBD2 (5 bases each). Trimming pared 5 bases from V and 1 base from J, leaving 12 bases between. The CDR3 spans 14 residues. Germline assignment: CDR1 SGHTA and CDR2 FQGNSA. CDR3 loop: CASSPGEGSYEQYF. As DNA, the CDR3 is TGTGCCAGCAGCCCCGGAGAGGGGTCCTACGAGCAGTACTTC.

The V and J genes are TRBV20-1 and TRBJ2-1; possible D gene TRBD2, 6 bases. The CDR3 consists of 14 residues. Germline V gene lookup returns CDR1 DFQATT and CDR2 SNEGSKA (reference sequence). V lost 0 bases and J lost 6, with 12 bases in between. The CDR3 here is CSARDRLGVNEQFF. Written as DNA, the CDR3 is TGCAGTGCTAGAGATCGACTAGGCGTCAATGAGCAGTTCTTC.

This clonotype has more than one count but fewer than ten. This chain joins TRBV7-9 and TRBJ2-4; D is uncertain. The J call could be wrong; TRBJ2-7 is a better fit for the DNA end. Germline V gives CDR1 SEHNR, CDR2 FQNEAQ (reference sequence). The CDR3 is made up of 15 amino acids. The CDR3 sequence is CASSPVGAAQGEQYF. CDR3 DNA: TGTGCCAGCAGCCCGGTGGGTGCGGCACAAGGCGAGCAGTACTTC.

This clonotype was seen just once. For the CDR3, the DNA is TGTGCCAGCAGTTTCGGACAGGGGGCGAGGGAGCAGTACTTC. This translates into CASSFGQGAREQYF. V is TRBV12-3 or TRBV12-4 and J is TRBJ2-4, with TRBD1 identical over 11 bases. The CDR3 is 14 residues long. With V trimmed by 3 bases and J by 13 bases, 8 bases remained unmatched.

The chain combines TRBV28 with TRBJ2-4; no clear D. Germline CDR1 is MDHEN and CDR2 is SYDVKM. This CDR3 is built from 14 residues. V lost 7 bases to trimming and J lost 9 bases, with 19 bases between them. The CDR3 loop reads CASTSLGQARIQYF. The CDR3, as DNA: TGTGCCAGCACTTCCCTCGGGCAGGCTCGCATTCAGTACTTC.

The V call is TRBV20-1, the J call TRBJ2-1, with 11 bases lining up with TRBD2. The J segment lost 3 bases and the V segment lost 3 bases, leaving 7 bases of the junction unmatched. Germline CDR1 reads DFQATT; CDR2 reads SNEGSKA (reference sequence). The CDR3 runs 16 residues. Written as DNA, the CDR3 is TGCAGTGCTAGGCCCCTGACTAGCGGGAACTACAATGAGCAGTTCTTC. It codes for CSARPLTSGNYNEQFF.

CDR3 in amino acids: CASSLDQGLNQPQHF. In nucleotides, the CDR3 is TGCGCCAGCAGCTTGGATCAGGGCCTCAATCAGCCCCAGCATTTT. The rearrangement links TRBV5-1 to TRBJ1-5, with D tentatively TRBD1 (5 bases). The germline V gene encodes CDR1 SGHRS and CDR2 YFSETQ. Trimming took off 0 bases at V and 3 bases at J, with 10 bases between the two ends. The CDR3 contains 15 residues.

The rearrangement uses TRBV29-1 and TRBJ2-7; no definite D call. Germline lookup yields CDR1 SQVTM and CDR2 ANQGSEA. V lost 0 bases to trimming and J lost 5 bases, with 5 bases between them. The CDR3 runs 11 residues. For the CDR3, the DNA is TGCAGCGTTGAAGAAACCCACGAGCAGTACTTC. Protein product: CSVEETHEQYF.